The following is a T cell receptor beta chain sequence with its context. The clone's antigen remains unknown. No much larger clonotype is one base removed from it; base qualities were not supplied. Amplification of TCR beta CDR3 regions was carried out from RNA transcripts. The first round of RT-PCR for the TCR CDR3 was performed with the HTBI primer set and the Qiagen OneStep RT-PCR kit. Libraries were constructed in a second round of multiplex PCR, after which size selection and purification were carried out. Sequencing of the libraries was done on an Illumina HiSeq2000 using paired-end 100 bp reads. The authors processed their data as follows. SOAPnuke was used to process the raw data, removing reads that contained adapters or uncalled bases, had a mean Phred below 15, or lacked an exact match to the constant primer or identifier. High-quality paired reads were merged using COPE v1.2.5, and each unique nucleotide sequence was defined as a clonotype. MiTCR v1.1 was used to align the clonotypes against IMGT TRBV, TRBD and TRBJ reference segments. Analysis was restricted to V-J combinations with a frequency above 0.0001, which covered about 99% of repertoires. A TCS score was defined as the ratio between F50 (clonal expansion) and ExV (chaos), using BLOSUM62-based TCRdist between CDR3 peptides within each V-J. Welch's t-statistics and random forest reduced 500 to 550 V-J features to under 15, which were used in a naive Bayes classifier (R e1071). TCRdb's own reprocessing of the public reads used fastp at Q25 and MiXCR and kept productive beta chains. Each entry is one CDR3 protein sequence, shown with its most common DNA and genes. The V and J calls come from TCRdb's annotation, not from the publication. In all, the sample holds about 560,000 distinct CDR3 sequences, and 16% of those were seen once. The ten largest clones capture 15% to 20% of the sample.

This entry belongs to a study of T cells in Graves' hyperthyroidism and ophthalmopathy (dated by TCRdb to about 2019). Describing the broader study: Peripheral blood was sampled at the time of initial diagnosis, prior to any treatment. To identify distinguishing TCR V-J signatures, a discovery cohort of about a hundred patients was used, comprising under 45 with Graves' ophthalmopathy and around 60 with stable Graves' hyperthyroidism. Whether ophthalmopathy could be predicted prospectively was tested in an independent validation cohort made up of 18 to 20 hyperthyroidism patients plus 17 patients who later progressed to ophthalmopathy. The 85 to 100 discovery patients were randomly split 7:3 into training and test sets. The study also compared thyroid tissue and blood T-cell repertoires from 5 to 7 Graves' hyperthyroidism patients. Following sampling, methimazole starting at 30 mg daily was given to hyperthyroidism patients, and high-dose intravenous methylprednisolone was given to ophthalmopathy patients. According to the paper, TCR Vbeta CDR3 sequencing was carried out on over 130 peripheral blood samples, which came from 40 to 45 ophthalmopathy, approximately 72 hyperthyroidism and about 17 progressor patients. Points the paper makes about the study in general: In cross-validation, a model built on a 13 V-J signature told ophthalmopathy apart from stable hyperthyroidism with just under 90% sensitivity and approximately 84% specificity, and in testing the same model reached 80%/75%. Most expanded thyroid clonotypes (frequency above 0.001) were also detected in blood, suggesting blood repertoires may reflect thyroid immune responses. During validation, the model predicted progression to ophthalmopathy a median of about 6.5 months ahead of onset, with almost 71% sensitivity and around 72% specificity. Sample size was not statistically predetermined, and blinding of investigators to group allocation was not performed.

The germline ends are 12 bases apart after V is trimmed by 6 bases and J by 6 bases. Looking up the germline V gene yields CDR1 MNHNS and CDR2 SASEGT. The CDR3 starts with the cysteine, ends with the phenylalanine, and has 13 residues. Only CDR3 DNA is held: 39 bases, read in frame from base 1. Stable Graves' hyperthyroidism was defined as no progression to ophthalmopathy during 18 months of follow-up. The hyperthyroidism patients were between 18 and 65 years old and newly diagnosed, with a disease duration of less than 2 months. Any patient with an uncontrolled infection, another autoimmune disease, pregnancy or lactation was excluded. Diagnoses were based on clinical symptoms, serum thyroxine and TRAb, thyroid ultrasound and orbital computed tomography. Ficoll-Paque density gradient centrifugation was used to isolate PBMCs from around 10 ml of fresh peripheral blood. Total RNA was extracted using Trizol reagent, and RNA quality was assessed on an Agilent 2100 Bioanalyzer.

The V and J segments used are TRBV6-1 and TRBJ1-5, with the identity of the D gene unclear. The source is a woman between 18 and 29 years old with Graves' hyperthyroidism. The sample taken for sequencing was blood. The CDR3 region has the sequence CASSPQKGQPQHF. The DNA reads as follows: TGTGCCAGCAGCCCTCAAAAGGGTCAGCCCCAGCATTTT.